This record concerns one TCR beta chain sequence. Its binding antigen is unknown. No per-base quality is available; no much larger clone lies one base away. Different DNA sequences within this sample yield the same CDR3. The library was produced with the immunoSEQ multiplex PCR assay. The immuneACCESS repertoire file appears here via TCRdb, limited to in-frame rearrangements. These files lack a portion of the clones; in checked studies, under half of the deficit traces to unresolved V genes, and the cause of the others is not known. Across this sample there are about 88,000 clones, with around 94% seen only once. The ten largest clones take up about 0.26% of the sample. This sample was included in a study of technical replicates of blood from a few donors (dated by TCRdb to 2017 to 2019). Specimen: T cells isolated from PBMCs. The origin of this receptor is a human donor in good health.

The DNA is TGTGCCAGCAGTTTACGTTACGAGCAGTACTTC. Translated, it reads CASSLRYEQYF. This receptor chain uses TRBV28 and TRBJ2-7; the D segment cannot be called with confidence. The CDR3 covers 11 residues, taking in both the cysteine and the phenylalanine. Here the CDR3 DNA is all that survives: 33 bases in frame from base 1. CDR1 and CDR2 (MDHEN, SYDVKM) derive from the germline V gene. V drops 2 bases and J drops 4 bases, leaving 3 bases in between.